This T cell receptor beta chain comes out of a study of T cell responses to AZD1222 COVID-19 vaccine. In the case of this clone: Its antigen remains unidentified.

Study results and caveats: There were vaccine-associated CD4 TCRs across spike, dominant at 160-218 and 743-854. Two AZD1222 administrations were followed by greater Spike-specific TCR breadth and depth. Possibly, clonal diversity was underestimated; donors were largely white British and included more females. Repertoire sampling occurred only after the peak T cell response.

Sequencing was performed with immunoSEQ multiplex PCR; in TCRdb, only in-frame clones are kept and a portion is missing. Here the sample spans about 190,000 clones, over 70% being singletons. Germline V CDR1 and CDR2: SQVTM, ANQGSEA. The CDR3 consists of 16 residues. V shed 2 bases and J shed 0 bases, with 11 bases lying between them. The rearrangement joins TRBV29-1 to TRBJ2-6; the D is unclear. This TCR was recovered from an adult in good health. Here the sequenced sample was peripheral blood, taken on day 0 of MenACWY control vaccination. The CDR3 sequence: CSVETQRPSGANVLTF. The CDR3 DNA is TGCAGCGTTGAAACACAGCGTCCCTCTGGGGCCAACGTCCTGACTTTC.